This paragraph reports one TCR beta chain. The CDR3 is 14 residues long. With 3 bases removed from V and 2 bases from J, the gap between germline ends came to 8 bases. Germline V lookup: CDR1 LNHNV, CDR2 YYDKDF (reference sequence). Produced via immunoSEQ multiplex PCR; TCRdb's table is partial and in-frame only. The sample records tens of thousands of clones, about 87% being singletons. This sample stems from a study of control samples from healthy donors and cancer patients. The sample comprised blood. The TCR was taken from a woman aged 70-85 years in good health. The chain is built from TRBV15 and TRBJ1-5; D gene ambiguous. CDR3 amino acids: CATSSGFGNQPQHF. CDR3 in DNA: TGTGCCACCAGCAGCGGGTTTGGCAATCAGCCCCAGCATTTT.